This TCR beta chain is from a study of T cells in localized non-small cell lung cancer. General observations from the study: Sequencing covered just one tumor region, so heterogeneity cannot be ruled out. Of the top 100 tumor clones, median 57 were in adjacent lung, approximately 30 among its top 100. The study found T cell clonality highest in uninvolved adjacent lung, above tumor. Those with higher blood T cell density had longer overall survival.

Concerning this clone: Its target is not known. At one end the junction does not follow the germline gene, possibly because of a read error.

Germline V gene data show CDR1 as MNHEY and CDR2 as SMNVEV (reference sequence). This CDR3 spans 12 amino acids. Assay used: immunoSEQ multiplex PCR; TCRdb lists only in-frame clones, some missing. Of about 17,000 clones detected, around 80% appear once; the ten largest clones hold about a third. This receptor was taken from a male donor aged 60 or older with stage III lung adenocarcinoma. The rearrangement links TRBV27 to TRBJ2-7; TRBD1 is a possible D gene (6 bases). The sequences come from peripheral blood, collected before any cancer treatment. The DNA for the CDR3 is TGTGCCAGCGGGGACAACTCCGACGAGCAGTACTTC. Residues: CASGDNSDEQYF.